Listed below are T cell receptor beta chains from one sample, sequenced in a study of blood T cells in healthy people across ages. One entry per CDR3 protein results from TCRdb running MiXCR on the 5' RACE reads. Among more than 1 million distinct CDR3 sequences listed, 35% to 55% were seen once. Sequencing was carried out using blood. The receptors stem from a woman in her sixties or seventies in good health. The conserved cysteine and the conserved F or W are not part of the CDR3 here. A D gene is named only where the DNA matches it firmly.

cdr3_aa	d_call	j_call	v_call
ATLGQGRYEQY	TRBD1	TRBJ2-7	TRBV27
ASSLSSGGSYNEQF	TRBD2	TRBJ2-1	TRBV27
ASSTPGTGRNEQF	TRBD1	TRBJ2-1	TRBV6-5
ASSVGPVEVPLQY	NA	TRBJ2-7	TRBV9
SARFRTIYNEQF	NA	TRBJ2-1	TRBV20-1
ASSQARTGYYEQY	TRBD1	TRBJ2-7	TRBV4-1
ASSYSGQNGYT	TRBD1	TRBJ1-2	TRBV27
ASSFRWTSGEQF	TRBD2	TRBJ2-1	TRBV27
ASRDRGIAEAF	TRBD1	TRBJ1-1	TRBV10-2
ASKTGGTWNEQF	TRBD1	TRBJ2-1	TRBV23-1
TSSATGRPLLGEQY	NA	TRBJ2-7	TRBV9
SARSLAGEIMVAQF	TRBD2	TRBJ2-1	TRBV20-1
ASSNLAGGPRDYEQY	TRBD2	NA	TRBV6-2/TRBV6-3
SARDRAAREQY	TRBD2	TRBJ2-5	TRBV20-1
ASSSPAGEGDIQY	TRBD2	NA	TRBV6-5